In this sample, the clone carrying this TCR beta chain turned up a few times. Its cognate antigen is unknown. One end of the junction varies from germline; a read error may be responsible. The data are from a study of cytomegalovirus exposure and HLA in healthy donors. The primer mix had 60 Vbeta and 13 Jbeta primers. TCRdb's table, derived via immunoSEQ multiplex PCR, lists solely in-frame clones and lacks some. The sample gives roughly 100,000 clones, roughly 80% of which show up once; 8.5% to 10% is in the top ten. Overall study findings and caveats: The study recorded over 150 TCR beta chains that were cytomegalovirus-associated. The authors later linked a missense DCLRE1C variant to TCR beta V- and J-gene trimming. Previously analyzed data showed that most TCR beta V segments were productive at a frequency of about 90% or about 30%.

Germline loops: CDR1 SEHNR, CDR2 FQNEAQ (reference sequence). This CDR3 region has 11 residues. The sequence was obtained from a male donor in good health and CMV-seropositive. The rearrangement uses TRBV7-9 and TRBJ2-1, with D possibly being TRBD2 (5 bases). The sequencing input was PBMCs. In DNA, the CDR3 is TGTTCCAGCAGCAGGACTCTTGAGCAGTTCTTC. Translated, it gives CSSSRTLEQFF.